This is a list of T cell receptor beta chains from one sample in a study of naive and memory T cell subsets. TCRdb reanalysed the UMI-ligation and nested PCR reads using MiXCR and keeps one entry per CDR3 protein. Among 4,000 to 5,000 distinct CDR3 sequences listed, approximately 5.2% were seen once. Sequencing was performed on effector memory CD8+ T cells from blood. Every receptor here comes from a human donor in good health. CDR3s include the opening cysteine and the closing phenylalanine or tryptophan. A D gene is named only where the DNA matches it firmly. Clone size is given for some rows only: seen once, a few or many times, or a class if the clone is expanded.

V gene	J gene	D gene	clone size	CDR3 DNA	CDR3 protein
TRBV30	TRBJ1-1	.	.	TGTGCCTGGAGTGTACCCGGGAAGGGCGCTGAAGCTTTCTTT	CAWSVPGKGAEAFF
TRBV6-2/TRBV6-3	TRBJ1-5	.	many	TGTGCCAGCAGTCGCCCAGTGGATCAGGGGCAGCCCCAGCATTTT	CASSRPVDQGQPQHF
TRBV20-1	TRBJ2-2	TRBD2	.	TGCAGTGCTAGAGCCCGAGGGGGCCTAGCGGGAGTTGACACCGGGGAGCTGTTTTTT	CSARARGGLAGVDTGELFF
TRBV4-1	TRBJ2-5	.	many	TGCGCCAGCAGCCCCTTGGGGTCGCCAGAGACCCAGTACTTC	CASSPLGSPETQYF
TRBV27	TRBJ2-1	TRBD2	many	TGTGCCAGCAGTTCCCCCCTGACTAGCGATGAGCAGTTCTTC	CASSSPLTSDEQFF
TRBV20-1	TRBJ1-2	.	few	TGCAGTGCTCTAGTCGACTATGGCTACACCTTC	CSALVDYGYTF
TRBV28	TRBJ2-7	TRBD2	large	TGTGCCAGCAGCCCAGCTAGCGGAGCCTACGAGCAGTACTTC	CASSPASGAYEQYF
TRBV4-3	TRBJ2-1	TRBD2	.	TGCGCCAGCAGCCAAGAGGAGTCGGTAGCGGGAGGCAATGAGCAGTTCTTC	CASSQEESVAGGNEQFF
TRBV6-2/TRBV6-3	TRBJ2-7	.	.	TGTGCCAGCGGGGGTCCTTACGAGCAGTACTTC	CASGGPYEQYF
TRBV12-3/TRBV12-4	TRBJ2-2	.	many	TGTGCCAGCAGTTTAAACACCGGGGAGCTGTTTTTT	CASSLNTGELFF
TRBV6-4	TRBJ2-2	TRBD1	large	TGTGCCAGCAGTGACGGACAGGGCACCGGGGAGCTGTTTTTT	CASSDGQGTGELFF
TRBV6-5	TRBJ2-3	TRBD2	many	TGTGCCAGCAGTTACTCGGGACTAGCGGGAGCGGTAGATACGCAGTATTTT	CASSYSGLAGAVDTQYF
TRBV15	TRBJ2-5	.	many	TGTGCCACCAGCAGAGATGCCGGGGGGCCAGAGACCCAGTACTTC	CATSRDAGGPETQYF
TRBV4-3	TRBJ2-7	TRBD2	many	TGCGCCAGCAGCCAAAGACTAGCGGATTCTTCCTACGAGCAGTACTTC	CASSQRLADSSYEQYF
TRBV6-4	TRBJ2-6	.	many	TGTGCCAGCAGTTTGGATGTGACTGGGGCCAACGTCCTGACTTTC	CASSLDVTGANVLTF
TRBV28	TRBJ2-7	.	few	TGTGCCAGCAGTTTTTTCGGGGGGCACGAGCAGTACTTC	CASSFFGGHEQYF
TRBV7-2	TRBJ1-1	.	many	TGTGCCAGCAGCTTAAGGGCTTACACTGAAGCTTTCTTT	CASSLRAYTEAFF
TRBV6-6	TRBJ2-7	.	.	TGTGCCAGCAGTTACATGGGGGGCTACGAGCAGTACTTC	CASSYMGGYEQYF
TRBV7-9	TRBJ1-6	.	many	TGTGCCAGCAGGTCCGACTCACCCCTCCACTTT	CASRSDSPLHF
TRBV6-4	TRBJ2-1	.	medium-sized	TGTGCCAGCAGTGAGGACAGCTCCTACAATGAGCAGTTCTTC	CASSEDSSYNEQFF
TRBV20-1	TRBJ2-7	.	medium-sized	TGCAGTGCTGCCAGGCTGGCAAGCTACGAGCAGTACTTC	CSAARLASYEQYF
TRBV4-3	TRBJ2-7	.	many	TGCGCCAGCAGCCAAAGTCAGGGGGACGGGGGCTACGAGCAGTACTTC	CASSQSQGDGGYEQYF
TRBV28	TRBJ1-6	.	many	TGTGCCAGCAGTCCTCTTAAAGGGGGACTCTATAATTCACCCCTCCACTTT	CASSPLKGGLYNSPLHF
TRBV28	TRBJ2-1	TRBD2	many	TGTGCCAGCAGTTTGTACAGAGGGAGGGCGAACAATGAGCAGTTCTTC	CASSLYRGRANNEQFF
TRBV12-3/TRBV12-4	TRBJ1-2	.	medium-sized	TGTGCCAGCAGCCAGACCGGGAGGGCCTATGGCTACACCTTC	CASSQTGRAYGYTF
TRBV29-1	TRBJ2-1	.	medium-sized	TGCAGCGTTGATGGTGGGAGAGTGTCCTACAATGAGCAGTTCTTC	CSVDGGRVSYNEQFF
TRBV20-1	TRBJ2-7	TRBD1	many	TGCAGTGCCCCCCCAGGGGACAGGGAGACCTACGAGCAGTACTTC	CSAPPGDRETYEQYF
TRBV4-2	TRBJ2-1	.	medium-sized	TGTGCCAGCAGCCAAGTTAATGAGCAGTTCTTC	CASSQVNEQFF
TRBV28	TRBJ2-7	TRBD1	.	TGTGCCGGCCACCAACAGGGGGGTATCAACGAGCAGTACTTC	CAGHQQGGINEQYF
TRBV7-6	TRBJ2-1	TRBD1	few	TGTGCCAGCAGCCCTCTATGGGGACAGACCAGCTCCTACAATGAGCAGTTCTTC	CASSPLWGQTSSYNEQFF
TRBV29-1	TRBJ1-1	.	many	TGCAGCGTTGTTTTGGCGTCTAACACTGAAGCTTTCTTT	CSVVLASNTEAFF
TRBV5-8	TRBJ1-1	.	.	TGTGCCAGCAGCCTTCTAGACAGCCCGGGAACTGAAGCTTTCTTT	CASSLLDSPGTEAFF
TRBV20-1	TRBJ2-1	.	medium-sized	TGCAGTGCCCAGGGGGGCAGCGGTTTTTACAATGAGCAGTTCTTC	CSAQGGSGFYNEQFF
TRBV4-3	TRBJ2-6	.	large	TGCGCCAGCAGCCAAGTGGCAGGGACTGGGGCCAACGTCCTGACTTTC	CASSQVAGTGANVLTF
TRBV6-5	TRBJ1-6	.	many	TGTGCCAGCAGTGCGATTCTCCTTGGCCCGAATTCACCCCTCCACTTT	CASSAILLGPNSPLHF
TRBV7-9	TRBJ2-7	.	many	TGTGCCAGCAGCCACGACTTTGAAAGGACAGCCTACGAGCAGTACTTC	CASSHDFERTAYEQYF
TRBV4-3	TRBJ2-6	TRBD1	large	TGCGCCAGCAGCCAGGCTACACAGGGGGCCTCTGGGGCCAACGTCCTGACTTTC	CASSQATQGASGANVLTF
TRBV10-3	TRBJ2-2	TRBD2	many	TGTGCCATCCCGGGACTAGCGGGAGTGACCGGGGAGCTGTTTTTT	CAIPGLAGVTGELFF
TRBV28	TRBJ2-7	.	medium-sized	TGTGCCAGCAGTGAGGGGATAGGTTACGAGCAGTACTTC	CASSEGIGYEQYF
TRBV6-4	TRBJ2-2	.	few	TGTGCCAGCAGTGGGGCAGACACCGGGGAGCTGTTTTTT	CASSGADTGELFF
TRBV5-6	TRBJ2-1	.	many	TGTGCCAGCAGCCCTGTCGTAGGAGGGGGGAATGAGCAGTTCTTC	CASSPVVGGGNEQFF
TRBV4-3	TRBJ2-7	TRBD1	hyperexpanded	TGCGCCAGCAGCCAAGCTTTTGGGACAGGGTCTGACGAGCAGTACTTC	CASSQAFGTGSDEQYF
TRBV20-1	TRBJ2-1	.	many	TGCAGTGCTAGCCCTCACAATGAGCAGTTCTTC	CSASPHNEQFF
TRBV7-9	TRBJ2-7	.	many	TGTGCCAGCAGCTTAGTTGGGGGCCTCTACGAGCAGTACTTC	CASSLVGGLYEQYF
TRBV9	TRBJ1-4	TRBD1	few	TGTGCCAGCAGCGCGTGGACAGGGACTAATGAAAAACTGTTTTTT	CASSAWTGTNEKLFF
TRBV28	TRBJ2-5	.	many	TGTGCCAGCAGTTTATACGTTTCAGGGCAGGGGACCCAGTACTTC	CASSLYVSGQGTQYF